Below are 30 T cell receptor beta chains sequenced from a single sample in a study of shared clonotypes between healthy human individuals. Here immunoSEQ multiplex PCR was the method, and the copy in TCRdb shows in-frame clones only, minus some. The table records approximately 2.4 million clones, nearly 97% of them present only once. Sequenced input: naive CD4+ T cells sorted from blood. Subset described: CD45RA+ positively selected. The receptor set was obtained from a man younger than 30 in good health.

This chain connects TRBV28 to TRBJ1-5, with D unresolved. V lost 3 bases and J lost 6, with 9 bases in between. CDR3 size: 13 residues. CDR1 is MDHEN, CDR2 SYDVKM, per germline. In nucleotides, the CDR3 is TGTGCCAGCAGTTTCCGCGGCCCTCAGCCCCAGCATTTT. Protein: CASSFRGPQPQHF.

The CDR3 protein is CASSQDRGRRTDTQYF. CDR3 DNA: TGCGCCAGCAGCCAAGATCGGGGGCGCCGCACAGATACGCAGTATTTT. V gene TRBV4-1 combines with J gene TRBJ2-3, with D perhaps being TRBD1 or TRBD2 (6 bases each). The V end lost 0 bases, the J end lost 1 base, and 11 bases lay between the germline ends. Germline lookup yields CDR1 MGHRA and CDR2 YSYEKL. The CDR3 consists of 16 residues.

V is TRBV30 and J is TRBJ2-7; 9 positions agree with TRBD1. The CDR3 is 13 amino acids. Germline V gene lookup returns CDR1 GTSNPN and CDR2 SVGIG (reference sequence). J lost 4 bases, V lost 3 bases, and 4 bases had no gene match. The CDR3 here is CAWSGTGMYEQYF. DNA for the CDR3: TGTGCCTGGAGCGGGACAGGGATGTACGAGCAGTACTTC.

The CDR3 nucleotides are TGTGCCATCAGTGAGTCTGGGAAGGAAAAACTGTTTTTT. This translates into CAISESGKEKLFF. The V call is TRBV10-3, the J call TRBJ1-4; D is ambiguous. The V gene's germline CDR1 is ENHRY and CDR2 SYGVKD. Trimming took 0 bases from V and 8 from J, leaving 7 bases between them. There are 13 residues in the CDR3.

V gene TRBV18 combines with J gene TRBJ1-2; D unresolved. In germline, CDR1 is KGHSH, CDR2 LQKENI. V was trimmed by 9 bases and J by 3 bases, leaving 11 bases between them. CDR3 length: 12 amino acids. The CDR3 nucleotides are TGTGCCAGTCAAGGGCCTCACTATGGCTACACCTTC. Its translation is CASQGPHYGYTF.

This chain joins TRBV7-2 and TRBJ2-3; TRBD2 agrees at 7 bases. V shed 4 bases and J 3 bases; nucleotides not matched to a gene: 4. This CDR3 is 14 amino acids long. Germline-derived CDR1 and CDR2 are SGHTA and FQGNSA. CDR3: CASSSGGKTDTQYF. DNA for the CDR3: TGTGCCAGCAGCTCGGGGGGAAAGACAGATACGCAGTATTTT.

The chain joins TRBV10-1 to TRBJ2-2, with D unclear. Per germline, CDR1 WNHNN and CDR2 SYGVQD (reference sequence). Trimming left V 0 bases short and J 1 base short, with 12 bases between. The CDR3 has 17 residues. CDR3 loop: CASSESILKGNTGELFF. The CDR3 DNA reads TGCGCCAGCAGTGAGTCCATATTAAAGGGGAACACCGGGGAGCTGTTTTTT.

This chain connects TRBV18 to TRBJ1-4; D call uncertain. The CDR3 length is 14 residues. The germline V gene has CDR1 KGHSH and CDR2 LQKENI. The V end was cut by 8 bases, the J end by 0 bases, with 10 bases between. CDR3 in amino acids: CASAHSATNEKLFF. The CDR3 bases are TGTGCCAGCGCCCACAGCGCAACTAATGAAAAACTGTTTTTT.

This chain links TRBV7-9 with TRBJ2-5; D ambiguous. The CDR3 length is 14 residues. Trimming took off 3 bases at V and 5 bases at J, with 13 bases between the two ends. Germline V CDR1 and CDR2: SEHNR, FQNEAQ (reference sequence). CDR3 sequence reads: CASSFSSIRETQYF. The CDR3 DNA reads TGTGCCAGCAGCTTTAGCTCCATCAGGGAGACCCAGTACTTC.

The J gene is TRBJ2-7, the V gene TRBV19; weak D call: TRBD2 (5 bases). The CDR3 sequence is 15 residues long. Trimming took 5 bases from V and 0 from J, leaving 14 bases between them. CDR1 and CDR2 from the germline V gene are LNHDA and SQIVND (reference sequence). The CDR3 reads CASSSKTGSSYEQYF. DNA for the CDR3: TGTGCCAGTAGTTCAAAGACTGGGAGCTCCTACGAGCAGTACTTC.

To note about this clone: The sample has other DNA sequences that encode this CDR3 too. V gene TRBV5-1 combines with J gene TRBJ1-1; 7 nucleotides line up with TRBD1. This CDR3 contains 14 residues. The germline V gene encodes CDR1 SGHRS and CDR2 YFSETQ. Trimming took 4 bases from V and 2 from J; bases not matched to a gene: 5. The CDR3 DNA sequence: TGCGCCAGCAGCATCGGGACAGCAAACACTGAAGCTTTCTTT. Translated: CASSIGTANTEAFF.

The chain recombines TRBV5-6 with TRBJ2-5, with TRBD1 as a possible D gene (7 bases). Trimming removed 2 bases at V and 5 bases at J, with 22 bases between. The germline CDR1 and CDR2 sequences are SGHDT and YYEEEE. The CDR3 is 17 amino acids. The CDR3 spells CASSFNGRGELGETQYF. DNA of the CDR3: TGTGCCAGCAGCTTCAATGGCAGGGGGGAGTTGGGTGAGACCCAGTACTTC.

The sample holds one count of this clone. The rearrangement joins TRBV19 to TRBJ1-4; 8 positions agree with TRBD1. CDR1 LNHDA and CDR2 SQIVND come from the germline V gene (reference sequence). The CDR3 consists of 15 residues. V shed 5 bases and J 0 bases; nucleotides not matched to a gene: 2. DNA for the CDR3: TGTGCCAGTAGTGTACAGGGGGCAACTAATGAAAAACTGTTTTTT. Translating it yields CASSVQGATNEKLFF.

This sequence joins TRBV28 and TRBJ1-4; TRBD1 matches at 7 bases. Per the germline V gene, CDR1 is MDHEN and CDR2 is SYDVKM. The CDR3 loop spans 18 amino acids. J gave up 4 bases and V 5 bases, and 16 bases lay outside the gene matches. The CDR3 nucleotides are TGTGCCAGCAGTCCGTCAACAGGGGCCCGCTCCCTTAATGAAAAACTGTTTTTT. This translates into CASSPSTGARSLNEKLFF. Using reference TRBV28 and TRBJ1-4 for the parts outside the CDR3, the full variable domain is DVKVTQSSRYLVKRTGEKVFLECVQDMDHENMFWYRQDPGLGLRLIYFSYDVKMKEKGDIPEGYSVSREKKERFSLILESASTNQTSMYLCASSPSTGARSLNEKLFFGSGTQLSVL.

V and J are TRBV5-1 and TRBJ2-7, with TRBD1 matching over 9 bases. Germline V gene sequence: CDR1 SGHRS, CDR2 YFSETQ. Germline trimming cut 2 bases from V and 6 bases from J; bases unmatched to any gene: 12. This CDR3 comprises 16 residues. CDR3 nucleotide sequence: TGCGCCAGCAGCTTCCTTGAACAGGGGGCGCGGGGCGAGCAGTACTTC. Translating gives CASSFLEQGARGEQYF.

The DNA of the CDR3 is TGCGCCAGCAGCCCCGGACTAGCGGCCTACAATGAGCAGTTCTTC. It codes for CASSPGLAAYNEQFF. V usage is TRBV5-1 and J usage is TRBJ2-1, with 10 bases aligning to TRBD2. In germline, CDR1 is SGHRS, CDR2 YFSETQ. Losses at the gene ends were 4 bases for V and 2 bases for J; bases not matched to a gene: 3. This CDR3 is built from 15 residues.

The rearrangement uses TRBV5-1 and TRBJ1-4; TRBD1 is a possible D gene (6 bases). The V end lost 4 bases, the J end lost 2 bases, and 15 bases lay between the germline ends. This CDR3 contains 16 residues. CDR1 is SGHRS and CDR2 is YFSETQ in the germline V gene. CDR3 loop: CASSQGSTPTNEKLFF. DNA of the CDR3: TGCGCCAGCAGCCAGGGGTCGACTCCGACTAATGAAAAACTGTTTTTT.

The V gene is TRBV18, the J gene TRBJ1-5; possible D gene TRBD1, 6 bases. The CDR3 spans 14 residues. V was clipped by 5 bases and J by 8 bases, with 16 bases between them. Looked up from germline, CDR1 is KGHSH and CDR2 is LQKENI. This chain's CDR3 is CASSWLQGGKPQHF. CDR3 in DNA: TGTGCCAGCTCATGGCTACAGGGCGGGAAGCCCCAGCATTTT.

The chain joins TRBV2 to TRBJ1-2; TRBD1 might be the D (6 bases). Germline V gives CDR1 SNHLY, CDR2 FYNNEI. Trimming removed 10 bases from V and 0 bases from J, with 12 bases in between. This CDR3 is built from 13 residues. The CDR3 region is CAIQGQPNYGYTF. DNA for the CDR3: TGTGCCATCCAAGGACAGCCTAACTATGGCTACACCTTC.

The CDR3 DNA follows: TGTGCCAGCAGCCCCCAATATGGACCGAACACTGAAGCTTTCTTT. It codes for CASSPQYGPNTEAFF. V and J are TRBV9 and TRBJ1-1, with D uncertain. CDR3 length equals 15 residues. The V gene lost 4 bases and the J gene lost 1 base, with 14 bases spanning the gap. CDR1 and CDR2 from the germline V gene are SGDLS and YYNGEE.

The J gene is TRBJ1-4, the V gene TRBV4-1, with no clear D. The V and J ends lost 2 bases and 5 bases respectively, with 15 bases between them. CDR1 is MGHRA, CDR2 YSYEKL, per germline. This CDR3 contains 16 residues. CDR3 amino acids: CASSQPLRGANEKLFF. The CDR3 nucleotides read TGCGCCAGCAGCCAACCGCTTCGGGGAGCGAATGAAAAACTGTTTTTT.

The chain carries TRBV7-2 and TRBJ2-5, with TRBD2 matching over 8 bases. The CDR3 consists of 15 residues. CDR1 and CDR2 from the germline V gene are SGHTA and FQGNSA. V shed 1 base and J 2 bases; nucleotides not matched to a gene: 3. CDR3 amino acids: CASSLEAGEQETQYF. The CDR3 nucleotides are TGTGCCAGCAGCTTAGAAGCGGGAGAACAAGAGACCCAGTACTTC.

V is TRBV4-2 and J is TRBJ1-1; TRBD1 matches at 11 bases. The CDR3 is made up of 16 amino acids. J gave up 8 bases and V 0 bases, and 8 bases lay outside the gene matches. Germline CDR1 reads LGHNA; CDR2 reads YNFKEQ. This chain's CDR3 is CASSQDFRTGGGEAFF. The CDR3 DNA is TGTGCCAGCAGCCAAGATTTTCGGACAGGGGGCGGGGAAGCTTTCTTT.

V usage is TRBV2 and J usage is TRBJ1-4, with 9 bases that match TRBD1. Germline-derived CDR1 and CDR2 are SNHLY and FYNNEI. The CDR3 sequence is 14 residues long. With V trimmed by 4 bases and J by 11 bases, 8 bases remained unmatched. DNA for the CDR3: TGTGCCAGCAGTGTCCGGGACAGGGAAGGGAAACTGTTTTTT. This translates into CASSVRDREGKLFF. The variable domain in full, with the rest retrieved from reference TRBV2 and TRBJ1-4, is EPEVTQTPSHQVTQMGQEVILRCVPISNHLYFYWYRQILGQKVEFLVSFYNNEISEKSEIFDDQFSVERPDGSNFTLKIRSTKLEDSAMYFCASSVRDREGKLFFGSGTQLSVL.

The chain carries TRBV7-5 and TRBJ2-3; the DNA was not compared with TRBD1, the D call given in the table. TRBV7-5 is listed as a pseudogene. The length of the CDR3 is 15 residues. CDR3 in DNA: TGTGCCAGGACCAGGGGGACGGAAAACGGAGATACGCAGTATTTT. Encoded protein: CARTRGTENGDTQYF.

The chain has TRBV28 and TRBJ2-7; TRBD1 agrees at 9 bases. V lost 2 bases, J lost 2 bases, and 4 bases stayed unmatched. This CDR3 is built from 15 residues. CDR1 and CDR2 (germline): MDHEN, SYDVKM. This CDR3 is CASSLIGQGTYEQYF. DNA of the CDR3: TGTGCCAGCAGTTTAATTGGACAGGGGACCTACGAGCAGTACTTC.

This chain joins TRBV7-2 and TRBJ1-2; 7 positions agree with TRBD1. Per the germline V gene, CDR1 is SGHTA and CDR2 is FQGNSA. V was clipped by 4 bases and J by 2 bases; unmatched bases: 7. There are 15 residues in the CDR3. The CDR3 nucleotides are TGTGCCAGCAGCTCCTGGACAGGCCTAAACTATGGCTACACCTTC. This sequence encodes CASSSWTGLNYGYTF.

As for this clone: This CDR3 is also generated by other DNA sequences in the sample. The V gene is TRBV9, the J gene TRBJ2-5; 14 nucleotides match TRBD2. The junction had 6 bases not matched to a gene; V was cut back by 3 bases and J by 5 bases. The CDR3 runs to 16 residues. Per the germline V gene, CDR1 is SGDLS and CDR2 is YYNGEE. This CDR3 reads CASSEGGLAGVETQYF. The CDR3 DNA sequence: TGTGCCAGCAGCGAGGGGGGACTAGCGGGAGTGGAGACCCAGTACTTC.

The gene calls are TRBV6-5 and TRBJ2-7; D might be TRBD2 (6 bases). CDR3 size: 12 residues. The germline CDR1 and CDR2 sequences are MNHEY and SVGAGI. Trimming removed 11 bases at V and 0 bases at J, with 11 bases between. The CDR3 spells CAAGRLSYEQYF. CDR3 in DNA: TGTGCCGCGGGACGGCTCTCCTACGAGCAGTACTTC.

Here the CDR3 DNA reads TGTGCCAGCAGTCCTACCGGGACTCGGTCCGGGGAGCTGTTTTTT. Translating gives CASSPTGTRSGELFF. The chain couples TRBV5-6 to TRBJ2-2, with D possibly being TRBD2 (6 bases). The CDR3 consists of 15 residues. Germline CDR1 and CDR2: SGHDT and YYEEEE. V lost 5 bases to trimming and J lost 6 bases, with 17 bases between them.